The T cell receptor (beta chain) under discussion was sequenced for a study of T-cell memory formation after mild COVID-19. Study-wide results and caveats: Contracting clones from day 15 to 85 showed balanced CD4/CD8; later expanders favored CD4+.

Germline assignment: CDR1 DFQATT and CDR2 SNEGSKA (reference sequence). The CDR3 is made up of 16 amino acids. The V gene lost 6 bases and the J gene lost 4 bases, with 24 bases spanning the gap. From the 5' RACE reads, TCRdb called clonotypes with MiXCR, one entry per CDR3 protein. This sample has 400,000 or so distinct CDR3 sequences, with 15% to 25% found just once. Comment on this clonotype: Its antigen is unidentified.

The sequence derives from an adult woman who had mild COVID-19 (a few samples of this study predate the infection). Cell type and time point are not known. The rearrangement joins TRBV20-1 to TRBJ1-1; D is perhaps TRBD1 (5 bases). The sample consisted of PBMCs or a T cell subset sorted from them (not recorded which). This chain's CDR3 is CSATLGGRVTFTEAFF. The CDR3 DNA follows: TGCAGTGCAACCCTCGGGGGGAGGGTTACGTTCACTGAAGCTTTCTTT.